This T cell receptor (beta chain) originates from a study of vaccination effects on CD4 cells after COVID-19. Study conclusions and caveats: After vaccination of healthy people, only 1 of 255 vaccine-induced clones cross-reacted with common cold coronaviruses.

Trimming cost V 4 bases and J 5 bases, with 23 bases left between them. The CDR3 sequence is 18 residues long. The germline gives CDR1 MNHNS, CDR2 SASEGT. Regarding this clone: Its cognate antigen is unknown.

This table comes from immunoSEQ multiplex PCR, and its TCRdb copy is limited to in-frame clones, with some not included. Of roughly 25,000 clones in the sample, roughly 70% were seen once. Expansion with viral peptide pools was applied to antigen-specific CD4+ T cells by the ViraFEST assay prior to sequencing. With more than 9 days of culture completed, CD4+ T cells were isolated. Participants were given two doses of BNT162b2 or mRNA-1273 vaccine. PBMC cultures contained two million cells per well, 7.5 to 10 IU/ml IL-2 and roughly 9.5 ug/ml peptides. The sample in question was CD4+ T cells from PBMCs cultured with SARS-CoV-2 spike peptides, obtained after COVID-19 vaccination. The gene calls are TRBV6-1 and TRBJ1-4, with D possibly being TRBD1 (6 bases). The receptor comes from a human donor who received a COVID-19 vaccine. CDR3 coding DNA: TGTGCCAGCAGTGGGGGCTCAGGGGCCTCCTTGATCAATGAAAAACTGTTTTTT. Protein: CASSGGSGASLINEKLFF.